Listed here are 9 T cell receptor beta chains from one sample, sequenced in a study of PD-L1 blockade in urothelial cancer. Assay: immunoSEQ multiplex PCR; the TCRdb copy retains only in-frame clones and omits some. Among tens of thousands of clones, approximately 79% were seen once, and the ten largest hold more than 2%. This material consisted of PBMCs, taken around atezolizumab (anti-PD-L1) treatment. The receptor set was obtained from a middle-aged man with urothelial cancer.

V is TRBV18 and J is TRBJ2-7, with D possibly TRBD1 on 5 matching bases. V lost 5 bases and J lost 4, with 12 bases in between. This CDR3 contains 13 residues. Germline CDR1 KGHSH, CDR2 LQKENI. The CDR3 is CASSTNKGYEQYV. The CDR3 DNA sequence: TGTGCCAGCTCAACTAATAAGGGGTACGAGCAGTACGTC.

On this clone itself: This clone may be a read error of a much larger clone one base away. Other DNA variants within this sample encode the same CDR3. The rearrangement joins TRBV7-9 to TRBJ1-1, with 10 bases identical to TRBD1. Germline lookup yields CDR1 SEHNR and CDR2 FQNEAQ (reference sequence). The CDR3 extends over 18 amino acids. This CDR3 is CASSTFRGTGVVNTEAFF. In DNA form, the CDR3 reads TGTGCCAGCAGCACCTTCCGCGGGACAGGGGTAGTGAACACTGAAGCCTTCTTT. The variable domain in full, with the rest retrieved from reference TRBV7-9 and TRBJ1-1, is DTGVSQNPRHKITKRGQNVTFRCDPISEHNRLYWYRQTLGQGPEFLTYFQNEAQLEKSRLLSDRFSAERPKGSFSTLEIQRTEQGDSAMYLCASSTFRGTGVVNTEAFFGQGTRLTVV.

This sequence joins TRBV9 and TRBJ2-3; maybe TRBD2 (5 bases). CDR1 and CDR2 from the germline V gene are SGDLS and YYNGEE. The V gene lost 0 bases and the J gene lost 6 bases, with 8 bases spanning the gap. CDR3 length: 13 amino acids. The CDR3 DNA reads TGTGCCAGCAGCGTAGCTAGAGGGGATACGCAGTATTTT. Translated: CASSVARGDTQYF.

The chain couples TRBV28 to TRBJ1-5, with TRBD1 as a possible D gene (5 bases). Between the trimmed V and J ends, which lost 7 bases and 4 bases, there was a span of 8 bases. Germline CDR1 MDHEN, CDR2 SYDVKM. The CDR3 is 12 residues long. The CDR3 here is CASKEGNQPQHF. The CDR3 nucleotides read TGTGCCAGCAAGGAGGGGAATCAGCCCCAGCATTTT.

This clone was seen only a few times. The chain has TRBV28 and TRBJ2-3, with TRBD2 identical over 11 bases. Germline V gene sequence: CDR1 MDHEN, CDR2 SYDVKM. Trimming at V came to 8 bases and at J to 5 bases, leaving 6 bases not matched to a gene. This CDR3 is built from 14 residues. CDR3 amino acids: CASGSGGEKDTQYF. CDR3 in DNA: TGTGCCAGCGGTAGCGGGGGGGAAAAAGATACGCAGTATTTT.

The chain joins TRBV6-5 to TRBJ2-7; D may be TRBD1 (5 bases). CDR3 length: 15 residues. V shed 6 bases and J shed 2 bases, with 17 bases lying between them. Per germline, CDR1 MNHEY and CDR2 SVGAGI. The CDR3 DNA follows: TGTGCCAGCAGCACCGGACATCCCCGTACCTACGAGCAGTACTTC. It is translated as CASSTGHPRTYEQYF.

The chain employs TRBV5-1 and TRBJ1-1; tentatively, D is TRBD1 (5 bases). CDR3 length: 13 amino acids. The V gene lost 0 bases and the J gene lost 5 bases, with 8 bases spanning the gap. CDR1 is SGHRS and CDR2 is YFSETQ in the germline V gene. The CDR3 sequence: CASSLEGSTEAFF. CDR3 DNA sequence: TGCGCCAGCAGCTTGGAGGGGTCGACTGAAGCTTTCTTT.

This clone came up once. The gene calls are TRBV7-2 and TRBJ2-1; maybe TRBD2 (5 bases). V was pared by 4 bases and J by 4 bases, with 8 bases between. This CDR3 contains 13 residues. Germline V CDR1 and CDR2: SGHTA, FQGNSA. The CDR3 loop reads CASSSQRYNEQFF. In nucleotides, the CDR3 is TGTGCCAGCAGCTCCCAGCGGTACAATGAGCAGTTCTTC.

In this sample, this clone turned up once. The chain uses TRBV6-7 and TRBJ2-1, with 7 nucleotides matching TRBD1. TRBV6-7 is an open reading frame, and its role is uncertain. J lost 3 bases, V lost 1 base, and 12 bases had no gene match. The CDR3 length is 18 residues. The CDR3 region is CASSYLRTSGTDYNEQFF. The CDR3 bases are TGTGCCAGCAGTTACTTGCGGACCTCGGGGACAGACTACAATGAGCAGTTCTTC.